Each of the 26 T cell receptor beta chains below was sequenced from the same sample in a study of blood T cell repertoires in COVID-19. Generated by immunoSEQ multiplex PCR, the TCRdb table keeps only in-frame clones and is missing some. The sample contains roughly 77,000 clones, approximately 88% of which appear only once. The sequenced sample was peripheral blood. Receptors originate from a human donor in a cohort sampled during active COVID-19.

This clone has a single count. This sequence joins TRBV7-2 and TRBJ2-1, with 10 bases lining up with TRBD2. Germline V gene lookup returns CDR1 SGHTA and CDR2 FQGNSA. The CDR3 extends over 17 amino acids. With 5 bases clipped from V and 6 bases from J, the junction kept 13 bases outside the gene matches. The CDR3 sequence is CASSLPMGLARGNEQFF. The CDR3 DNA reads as TGTGCCAGCAGCCTTCCGATGGGACTAGCGAGGGGCAATGAGCAGTTCTTC. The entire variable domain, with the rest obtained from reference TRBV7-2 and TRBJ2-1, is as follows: GAGVSQSPSNKVTEKGKDVELRCDPISGHTALYWYRQSLGQGLEFLIYFQGNSAPDKSGLPSDRFSAERTGGSVSTLTIQRTQQEDSAVYLCASSLPMGLARGNEQFFGPGTRLTVL.

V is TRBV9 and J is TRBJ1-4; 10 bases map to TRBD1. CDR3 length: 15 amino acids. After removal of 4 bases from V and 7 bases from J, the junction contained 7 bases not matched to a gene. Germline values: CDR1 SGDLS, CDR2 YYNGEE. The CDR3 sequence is CASSPQTGGIEKLFF. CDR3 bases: TGTGCCAGCAGCCCACAGACAGGGGGCATTGAAAAACTGTTTTTT. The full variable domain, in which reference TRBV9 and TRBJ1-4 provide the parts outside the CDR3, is DSGVTQTPKHLITATGQRVTLRCSPRSGDLSVYWYQQSLDQGLQFLIQYYNGEERAKGNILERFSAQQFPDLHSELNLSSLELGDSALYFCASSPQTGGIEKLFFGSGTQLSVL.

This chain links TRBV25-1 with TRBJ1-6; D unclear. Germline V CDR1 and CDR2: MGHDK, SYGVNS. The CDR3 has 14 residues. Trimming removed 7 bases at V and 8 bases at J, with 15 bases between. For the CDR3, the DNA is TGTGCCAGCACACGAAGTGTGCCGGATTCACCCCTCCACTTT. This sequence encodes CASTRSVPDSPLHF. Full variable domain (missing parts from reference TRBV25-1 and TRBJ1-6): EADIYQTPRYLVIGTGKKITLECSQTMGHDKMYWYQQDPGMELHLIHYSYGVNSTEKGDLSSESTVSRIRTEHFPLTLESARPSHTSQYLCASTRSVPDSPLHFGNGTRLTVT.

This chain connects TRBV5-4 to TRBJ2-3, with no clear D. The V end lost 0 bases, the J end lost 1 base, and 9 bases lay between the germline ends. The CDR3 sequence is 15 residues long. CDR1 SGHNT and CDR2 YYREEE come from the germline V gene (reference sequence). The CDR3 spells CASSLGLVGTDTQYF. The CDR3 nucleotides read TGTGCCAGCAGCTTGGGGCTAGTTGGCACAGATACGCAGTATTTT.

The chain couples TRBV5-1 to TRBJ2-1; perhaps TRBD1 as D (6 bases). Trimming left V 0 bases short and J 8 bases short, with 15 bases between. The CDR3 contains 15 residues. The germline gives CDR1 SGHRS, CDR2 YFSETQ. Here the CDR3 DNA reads TGCGCCAGCAGCTTGGGCGACAGGCCCGGGGATGAGCAGTTCTTC. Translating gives CASSLGDRPGDEQFF.

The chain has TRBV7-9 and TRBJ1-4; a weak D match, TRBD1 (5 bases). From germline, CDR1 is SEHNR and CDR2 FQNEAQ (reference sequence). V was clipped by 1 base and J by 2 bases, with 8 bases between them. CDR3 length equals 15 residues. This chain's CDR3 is CASSLDGATNEKLFF. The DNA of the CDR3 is TGTGCCAGCAGCTTAGATGGGGCGACTAATGAAAAACTGTTTTTT.

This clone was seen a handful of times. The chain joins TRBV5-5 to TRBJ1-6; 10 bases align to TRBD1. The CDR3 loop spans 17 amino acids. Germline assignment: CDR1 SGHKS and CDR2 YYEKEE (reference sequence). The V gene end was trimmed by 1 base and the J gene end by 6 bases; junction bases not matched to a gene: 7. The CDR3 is CASSLRLWDRGNSPLHF. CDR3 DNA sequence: TGTGCCAGCAGCTTGAGGTTATGGGACAGGGGTAATTCACCCCTCCACTTT.

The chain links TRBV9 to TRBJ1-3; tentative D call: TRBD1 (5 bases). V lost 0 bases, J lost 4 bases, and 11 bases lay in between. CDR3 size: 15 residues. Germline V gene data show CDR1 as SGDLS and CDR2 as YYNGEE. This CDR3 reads CASSVGRGRGNTIYF. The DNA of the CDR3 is TGTGCCAGCAGCGTAGGTAGGGGCCGGGGAAACACCATATATTTT.

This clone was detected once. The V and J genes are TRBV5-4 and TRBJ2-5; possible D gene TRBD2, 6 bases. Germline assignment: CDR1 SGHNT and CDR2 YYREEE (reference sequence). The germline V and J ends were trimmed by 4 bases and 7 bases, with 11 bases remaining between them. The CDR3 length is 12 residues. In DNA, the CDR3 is TGTGCCAGCAGCCCGACTAGGGGGACCCAGTACTTC. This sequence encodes CASSPTRGTQYF.

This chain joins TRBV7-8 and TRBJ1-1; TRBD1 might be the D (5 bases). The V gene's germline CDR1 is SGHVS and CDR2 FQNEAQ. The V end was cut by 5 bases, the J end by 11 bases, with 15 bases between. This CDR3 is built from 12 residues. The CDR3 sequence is CASSHGGGRAFF. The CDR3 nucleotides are TGTGCCAGCAGCCATGGGGGGGGACGGGCTTTCTTT.

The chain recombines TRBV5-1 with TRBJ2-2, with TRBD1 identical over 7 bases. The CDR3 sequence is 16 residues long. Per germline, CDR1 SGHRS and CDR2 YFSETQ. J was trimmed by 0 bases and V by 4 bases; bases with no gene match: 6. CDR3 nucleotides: TGCGCCAGCAGCCCTTCCGGGACAGCGAACACCGGGGAGCTGTTTTTT. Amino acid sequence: CASSPSGTANTGELFF. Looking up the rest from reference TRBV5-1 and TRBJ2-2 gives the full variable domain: KAGVTQTPRYLIKTRGQQVTLSCSPISGHRSVSWYQQTPGQGLQFLFEYFSETQRNKGNFPGRFSGRQFSNSRSEMNVSTLELGDSALYLCASSPSGTANTGELFFGEGSRLTVL.

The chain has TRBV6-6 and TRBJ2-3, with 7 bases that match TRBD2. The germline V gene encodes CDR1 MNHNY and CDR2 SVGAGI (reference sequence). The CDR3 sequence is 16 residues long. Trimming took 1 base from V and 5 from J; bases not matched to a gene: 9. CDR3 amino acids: CASSYFGTPGGDTQYF. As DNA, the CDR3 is TGTGCCAGCAGTTACTTCGGGACCCCGGGGGGAGATACGCAGTATTTT.

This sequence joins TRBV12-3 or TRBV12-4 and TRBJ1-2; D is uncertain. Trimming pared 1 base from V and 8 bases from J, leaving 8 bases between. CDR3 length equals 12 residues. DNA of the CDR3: TGTGCCAGCAGTTTAGAAGGGAGAGGCTACACCTTC. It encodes CASSLEGRGYTF.

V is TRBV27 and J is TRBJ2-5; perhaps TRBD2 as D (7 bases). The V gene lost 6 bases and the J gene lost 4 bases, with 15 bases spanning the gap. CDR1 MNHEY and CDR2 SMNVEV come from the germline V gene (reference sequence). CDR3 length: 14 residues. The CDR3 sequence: CASRGGASGETQYF. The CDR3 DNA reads TGTGCCAGCAGGGGGGGGGCTAGCGGAGAGACCCAGTACTTC.

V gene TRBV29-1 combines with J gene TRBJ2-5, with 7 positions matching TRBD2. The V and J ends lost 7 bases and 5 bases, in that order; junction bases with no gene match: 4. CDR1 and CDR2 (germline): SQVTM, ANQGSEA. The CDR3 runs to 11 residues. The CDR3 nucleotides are TGCAGCGCCTGGGAGGGGGAGACCCAGTACTTC. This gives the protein CSAWEGETQYF.

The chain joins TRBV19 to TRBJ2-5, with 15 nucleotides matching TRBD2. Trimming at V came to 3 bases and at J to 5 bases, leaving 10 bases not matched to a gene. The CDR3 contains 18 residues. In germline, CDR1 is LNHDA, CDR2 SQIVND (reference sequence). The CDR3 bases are TGTGCCAGTAGTATCCTGGGACTAGCGGGAGGTTCGGAGGAGACCCAGTACTTC. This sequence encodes CASSILGLAGGSEETQYF.

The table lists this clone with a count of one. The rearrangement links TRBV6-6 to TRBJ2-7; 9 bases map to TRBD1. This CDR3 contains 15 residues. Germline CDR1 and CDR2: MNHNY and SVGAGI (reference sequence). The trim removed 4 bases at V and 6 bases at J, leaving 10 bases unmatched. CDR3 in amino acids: CASSSLGQGFSEQYF. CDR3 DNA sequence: TGTGCCAGCAGTTCTCTGGGACAGGGATTCAGCGAGCAGTACTTC.

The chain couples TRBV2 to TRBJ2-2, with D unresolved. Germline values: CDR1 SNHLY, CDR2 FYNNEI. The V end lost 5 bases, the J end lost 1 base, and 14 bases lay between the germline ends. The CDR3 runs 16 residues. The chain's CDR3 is CASSQRRLMNTGELFF. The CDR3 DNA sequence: TGTGCCAGCAGTCAAAGGCGGCTTATGAACACCGGGGAGCTGTTTTTT.

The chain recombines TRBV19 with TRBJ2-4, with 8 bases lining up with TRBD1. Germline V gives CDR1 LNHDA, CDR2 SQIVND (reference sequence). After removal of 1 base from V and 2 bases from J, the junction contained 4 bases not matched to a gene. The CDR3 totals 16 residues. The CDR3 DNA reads TGTGCCAGTAGTATAGCGCAGGGGGCTTCCAAAAACATTCAGTACTTC. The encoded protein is CASSIAQGASKNIQYF.

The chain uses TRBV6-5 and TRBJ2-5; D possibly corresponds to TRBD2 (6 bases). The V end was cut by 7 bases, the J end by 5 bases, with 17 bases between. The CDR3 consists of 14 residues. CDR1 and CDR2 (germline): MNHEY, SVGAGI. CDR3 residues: CASIRTRDWETQYF. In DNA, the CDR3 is TGTGCCAGCATAAGAACGCGGGATTGGGAGACCCAGTACTTC.

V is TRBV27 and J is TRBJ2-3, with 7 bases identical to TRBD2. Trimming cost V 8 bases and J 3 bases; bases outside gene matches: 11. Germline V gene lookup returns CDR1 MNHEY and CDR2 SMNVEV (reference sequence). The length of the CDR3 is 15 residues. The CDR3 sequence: CASARAGTVTDTQYF. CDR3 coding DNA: TGTGCCAGCGCCAGAGCGGGGACCGTGACAGATACGCAGTATTTT.

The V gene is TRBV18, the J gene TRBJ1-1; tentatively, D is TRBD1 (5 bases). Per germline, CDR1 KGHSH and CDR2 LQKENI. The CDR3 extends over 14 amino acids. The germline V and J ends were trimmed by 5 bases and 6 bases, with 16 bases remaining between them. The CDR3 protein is CASSKDIVGAEAFF. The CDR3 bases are TGTGCCAGCTCAAAGGACATTGTGGGCGCTGAAGCTTTCTTT.

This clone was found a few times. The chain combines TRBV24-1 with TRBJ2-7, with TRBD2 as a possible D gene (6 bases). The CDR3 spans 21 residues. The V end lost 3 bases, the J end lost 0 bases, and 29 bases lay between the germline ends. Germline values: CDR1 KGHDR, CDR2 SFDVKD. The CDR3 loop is CATSDLSTSHSGGDLSYEQYF. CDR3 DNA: TGTGCCACCAGTGATCTCTCTACCTCTCACAGCGGAGGGGACCTCTCCTACGAGCAGTACTTC.

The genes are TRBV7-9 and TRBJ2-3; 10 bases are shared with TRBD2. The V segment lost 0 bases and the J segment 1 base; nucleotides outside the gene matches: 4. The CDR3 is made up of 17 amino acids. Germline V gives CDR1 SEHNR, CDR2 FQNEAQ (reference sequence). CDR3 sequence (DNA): TGTGCCAGCAGCTTAGCGCAGAGCGGGGGGGGCACAGATACGCAGTATTTT. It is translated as CASSLAQSGGGTDTQYF. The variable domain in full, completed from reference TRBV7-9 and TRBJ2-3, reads DTGVSQNPRHKITKRGQNVTFRCDPISEHNRLYWYRQTLGQGPEFLTYFQNEAQLEKSRLLSDRFSAERPKGSFSTLEIQRTEQGDSAMYLCASSLAQSGGGTDTQYFGPGTRLTVL.

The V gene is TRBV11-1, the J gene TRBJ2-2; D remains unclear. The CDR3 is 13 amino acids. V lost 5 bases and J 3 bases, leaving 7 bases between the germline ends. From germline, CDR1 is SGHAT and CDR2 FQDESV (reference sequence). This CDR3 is CASSGRYTGELFF. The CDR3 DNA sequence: TGTGCCAGCAGCGGCCGCTACACCGGGGAGCTGTTTTTT.

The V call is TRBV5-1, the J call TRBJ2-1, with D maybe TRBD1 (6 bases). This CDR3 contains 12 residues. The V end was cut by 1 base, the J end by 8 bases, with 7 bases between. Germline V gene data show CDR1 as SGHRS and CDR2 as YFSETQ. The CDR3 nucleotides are TGCGCCAGCAGCTTGACAGGGTATGAGCAGTTCTTC. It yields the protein CASSLTGYEQFF.